The next 23 T cell receptor beta chains were all read from a single sample in a study of long-term antiretroviral therapy in people with HIV. Samples were assayed with immunoSEQ v3.0 at survey level. The data were produced by immunoSEQ multiplex PCR, yet TCRdb's version contains in-frame clones alone and is incomplete. The sample records some 13,000 clones, 80% being singletons. Sample: unsorted PBMCs, taken 3.2 years before starting antiretroviral therapy. These receptors all stem from a man aged 35-49 years with HIV.

There are a few counts of this clone. This rearrangement joins TRBV2 to TRBJ1-5; TRBD1 aligns across 8 bases. The CDR3 is 15 residues long. Looked up from germline, CDR1 is SNHLY and CDR2 is FYNNEI. Germline trimming cut 6 bases from V and 8 bases from J; bases unmatched to any gene: 12. The CDR3 loop is CASRETGEGREPQHF. DNA of the CDR3: TGTGCCAGCAGGGAGACAGGGGAAGGCAGGGAGCCCCAGCATTTT.

This clone was picked up one time. The chain joins TRBV5-1 to TRBJ2-2; 7 bases map to TRBD1. V lost 0 bases, J lost 4 bases, and 6 bases stayed unmatched. Germline V gene data show CDR1 as SGHRS and CDR2 as YFSETQ. The CDR3 is 16 residues long. CDR3 coding DNA: TGCGCCAGCAGCTTGGCCGAGACAGGGTCCACCGGGGAGCTGTTTTTT. Translation gives CASSLAETGSTGELFF.

This clone was observed a few times. The chain has TRBV4-1 and TRBJ1-5, with D possibly TRBD1 on 6 matching bases. V lost 4 bases and J lost 2, with 15 bases in between. CDR1 is MGHRA, CDR2 YSYEKL, per germline. This CDR3 spans 16 amino acids. The DNA of the CDR3 is TGCGCCAGCAGCCGGGTAGGGGGTCTGGGCAATCAGCCCCAGCATTTT. Protein sequence: CASSRVGGLGNQPQHF.

This clone came up once. The genes are TRBV14 and TRBJ2-2; D unresolved. The CDR3 contains 13 residues. In germline, CDR1 is SGHDN, CDR2 FVKESK. With 4 bases removed from V and 3 bases from J, the gap between germline ends came to 6 bases. DNA of the CDR3: TGTGCCAGCAGCCCCGGAGACACCGGGGAGCTGTTTTTT. Protein sequence: CASSPGDTGELFF.

J is TRBJ2-7 and V is TRBV13, with no clear D. Germline V gives CDR1 PRHDT, CDR2 FYEKMQ (reference sequence). There are 12 residues in the CDR3. V lost 4 bases and J 6 bases, leaving 10 bases between the germline ends. CDR3 protein: CASSSFSGEQYF. The CDR3 nucleotides read TGTGCCAGCAGCTCCTTCTCGGGCGAGCAGTACTTC.

The chain joins TRBV5-8 to TRBJ2-6; 7 nucleotides line up with TRBD1. With V trimmed by 9 bases and J by 0 bases, 15 bases remained unmatched. Germline V CDR1 and CDR2: SGHTS, YDEGEE. The CDR3 consists of 18 residues. The CDR3 protein is CAITRGQGFYSGANVLTF. As DNA, the CDR3 is TGTGCCATCACGAGGGGGCAGGGATTTTACTCTGGGGCCAACGTCCTGACTTTC.

The genes are TRBV6-6 and TRBJ1-3, with D unresolved. CDR1 MNHNY and CDR2 SVGAGI come from the germline V gene (reference sequence). The V end was cut by 5 bases, the J end by 9 bases, with 20 bases between. The CDR3 runs to 15 residues. The CDR3: CASSGRGDGEGTIYF. The CDR3 DNA sequence: TGTGCCAGCAGTGGTCGGGGAGATGGGGAAGGCACCATATATTTT.

Details on this clone: The junction departs from germline at one end; a sequencing error may be responsible. This chain links TRBV11-2 with TRBJ2-7; 9 nucleotides match TRBD1. The CDR3 sequence is 14 residues long. Looked up from germline, CDR1 is SGHAT and CDR2 is FQNNGV. The CDR3 DNA reads TGTGCCAGCAGCTCGATGACAGGGGGGTACGGGCAGTACTTC. Amino acids: CASSSMTGGYGQYF.

This chain links TRBV5-6 with TRBJ2-7; TRBD1 aligns across 9 bases. The CDR3 consists of 13 residues. V trimming: 4 bases; J trimming: 6 bases; junction bases outside the gene matches: 5. Germline-derived CDR1 and CDR2 are SGHDT and YYEEEE. CDR3 sequence (DNA): TGTGCCAGCAGCCCTGACAGGGGGAGCGAGCAGTACTTC. It specifies CASSPDRGSEQYF.

J is TRBJ1-5 and V is TRBV19, with 7 bases matching TRBD1. CDR1 and CDR2 (germline): LNHDA, SQIVND (reference sequence). V lost 5 bases to trimming and J lost 3 bases; unmatched junction nucleotides: 7. This CDR3 contains 15 residues. CDR3 sequence reads: CASSRQGTDNQPQHF. The CDR3 region has the DNA TGTGCCAGTAGTCGACAGGGTACAGACAATCAGCCCCAGCATTTT.

V gene TRBV10-3 combines with J gene TRBJ1-3; weak D call: TRBD1 (5 bases). Germline V gives CDR1 ENHRY, CDR2 SYGVKD. CDR3 length equals 14 residues. V dropped 7 bases and J dropped 6 bases, with 16 bases sitting between them. The CDR3 DNA follows: TGTGCCATCACCCCCGGGACGGAAGAAAACACCATATATTTT. Protein sequence: CAITPGTEENTIYF.

The genes are TRBV7-8 and TRBJ1-1; no firm D call. CDR1 is SGHVS, CDR2 FQNEAQ, per germline. The CDR3 contains 15 residues. Trimming removed 5 bases from V and 4 bases from J, with 17 bases in between. CDR3 DNA sequence: TGTGCCAGCAGCCCTACGAGCGGCCCAAGCACTGAAGCTTTCTTT. Translation gives CASSPTSGPSTEAFF.

The CDR3 is CASRTSALHNEQFF. The CDR3 coding sequence is TGTGCCAGCAGGACTAGCGCCCTCCACAATGAGCAGTTCTTC. The V call is TRBV7-2, the J call TRBJ2-1; 8 nucleotides match TRBD2. This CDR3 comprises 14 residues. V shed 6 bases, J shed 5 bases, and the junction held 6 bases outside the gene matches. Germline lookup yields CDR1 SGHTA and CDR2 FQGNSA.

This clone was observed a single time. This chain joins TRBV9 and TRBJ1-5, with D hard to call. Germline V CDR1 and CDR2: SGDLS, YYNGEE. The CDR3 has 15 residues. Trimming stripped 0 bases from V and 5 bases from J, with 12 bases between. CDR3 sequence: CASSVDPDTYQPQHF. In DNA form, the CDR3 reads TGTGCCAGCAGCGTAGATCCCGACACGTATCAGCCCCAGCATTTT.

The chain couples TRBV9 to TRBJ1-2, with 8 bases that match TRBD1. The CDR3 sequence is 14 residues long. V dropped 3 bases and J dropped 8; count of bases not matched to a gene: 9. CDR1 is SGDLS, CDR2 YYNGEE, per germline. The CDR3 coding sequence is TGTGCCAGCAGCGCCGGACAGGGCTTATGGGGCTACACCTTC. This gives the protein CASSAGQGLWGYTF.

The V gene is TRBV5-5, the J gene TRBJ2-3, with TRBD2 matching over 14 bases. Germline V CDR1 and CDR2: SGHKS, YYEKEE (reference sequence). V gave up 4 bases and J gave up 5 bases; unmatched junction bases: 15. This CDR3 is built from 19 residues. The CDR3 here is CASSPGLAGGAGRLDTQYF. The DNA for the CDR3 is TGTGCCAGCAGCCCCGGACTAGCGGGGGGTGCCGGGCGGCTAGATACGCAGTATTTT.

This rearrangement joins TRBV11-3 to TRBJ1-6; D is unresolved. The ends were cut back, 0 bases at V and 7 bases at J, with 10 bases in the middle. Germline V CDR1 and CDR2: SGHNT, YENEEA. This CDR3 contains 15 residues. The CDR3 region has the DNA TGTGCCAGCAGCTTAGATGACCAAGTGAATTCACCCCTCCACTTT. Translation: CASSLDDQVNSPLHF. Using reference TRBV11-3 and TRBJ1-6 for the parts outside the CDR3, the full variable domain is EAGVVQSPRYKIIEKKQPVAFWCNPISGHNTLYWYLQNLGQGPELLIRYENEEAVDDSQLPKDRFSAERLKGVDSTLKIQPAELGDSAVYLCASSLDDQVNSPLHFGNGTRLTVT.

The chain uses TRBV6-6 and TRBJ1-2; 7 bases fit TRBD1. The CDR3 totals 14 residues. V was clipped by 5 bases and J by 4 bases; unmatched bases: 7. Germline V gene data show CDR1 as MNHNY and CDR2 as SVGAGI (reference sequence). CDR3 region: CASSVRQGGYGYTF. CDR3 nucleotides: TGTGCCAGCAGTGTTCGACAGGGCGGCTATGGCTACACCTTC.

The chain has TRBV9 and TRBJ2-7; D not resolved. The CDR3 is 14 amino acids. Germline CDR1 SGDLS, CDR2 YYNGEE. Deletions cut 4 bases from V and 3 bases from J, with 14 bases between. As DNA, the CDR3 is TGTGCCAGCAGCCCGGAGCCAACCTTCTACGAGCAGTACTTC. Its protein is CASSPEPTFYEQYF.

This chain joins TRBV19 and TRBJ2-7; the D is unclear. From germline, CDR1 is LNHDA and CDR2 SQIVND (reference sequence). This CDR3 spans 13 amino acids. V lost 3 bases to trimming and J lost 5 bases, with 11 bases between them. Here the CDR3 DNA reads TGTGCCAGTAGTATCCAAGGGTCCCACGAGCAGTACTTC. Its translation: CASSIQGSHEQYF.

The chain recombines TRBV9 with TRBJ2-3; 9 bases line up with TRBD2. The CDR3 has 19 residues. In germline, CDR1 is SGDLS, CDR2 YYNGEE. Trimming took 7 bases from V and 6 from J; bases not matched to a gene: 24. CDR3 sequence: CASAGTKSGGSSNTDTQYF. DNA for the CDR3: TGTGCCAGCGCGGGGACTAAAAGCGGGGGGTCCTCAAACACGGATACGCAGTATTTT.

J is TRBJ1-2 and V is TRBV19; TRBD1 is a possible D gene (6 bases). The CDR3 is 11 residues long. In germline, CDR1 is LNHDA, CDR2 SQIVND (reference sequence). V was clipped by 7 bases and J by 8 bases, with 11 bases between them. Here the CDR3 reads CASMEGVGYTF. CDR3 DNA sequence: TGTGCCAGTATGGAGGGGGTAGGCTACACCTTC.

The V gene is TRBV7-9, the J gene TRBJ1-6, with D perhaps matching TRBD1 (5 bases). From germline, CDR1 is SEHNR and CDR2 FQNEAQ (reference sequence). This CDR3 contains 13 residues. The V end lost 5 bases, the J end lost 7 bases, and 9 bases lay between the germline ends. CDR3 protein: CASSPQENSPLHF. The DNA of the CDR3 is TGTGCCAGCAGCCCACAGGAAAATTCACCCCTCCACTTT.